These T cell receptor beta chains were read from a single sample in a study of beta chain features in type 1 diabetes. Sequencing was performed with immunoSEQ multiplex PCR; in TCRdb, only in-frame clones are kept and a portion is missing. The repertoire holds 900,000 or so clones, with about a sixth as singletons. Sequences were obtained from naive CD4+ T cells from blood. These receptors came from a young woman in good health. The CDR3 runs from the conserved cysteine through the conserved F or W. Each record gives: V gene, J gene, D gene, clone size, CDR3 DNA, CDR3 protein. The D gene is left open where the match is weak. Some rows have no size entry. The others give once, few or many, or a class for an expanded clone.

V: TRBV15
J: TRBJ2-7
D: -
size: -
DNA: TGTGCCACCAGCAGAAAAGGGTCCCGCTACGAGCAGTACTTC
CDR3: CATSRKGSRYEQYF

V: TRBV28
J: TRBJ1-2
D: -
size: few
DNA: TGTGCCAGCAGTTTGGTTTTAGTGACAAAGTGGAACTATGGCTACACCTTC
CDR3: CASSLVLVTKWNYGYTF

V: TRBV5-1
J: TRBJ2-1
D: -
size: -
DNA: TGCGCCAGCAGCTTGGTGGGGTCCAGGGGCGATGAGCAGTTCTTC
CDR3: CASSLVGSRGDEQFF

V: TRBV19
J: TRBJ1-5
D: TRBD1
size: few
DNA: TGTGCCAGTAGTCATCTTGGACAGGGCCGGTATAGCAATCAGCCCCAGCATTTT
CDR3: CASSHLGQGRYSNQPQHF

V: TRBV18
J: TRBJ2-7
D: -
size: -
DNA: TGTGCCAGCTCACCATCTACAGGGTCCTACGAGCAGTACTTC
CDR3: CASSPSTGSYEQYF

V: TRBV2
J: TRBJ2-7
D: TRBD1
size: -
DNA: TGTGCCAGCAGTATCGGGACAGGGCACTACGAGCAGTACTTC
CDR3: CASSIGTGHYEQYF

V: TRBV6-1
J: TRBJ2-7
D: -
size: few
DNA: TGTGCCAGCGCCTCGTCAGGCCAGTACTACGAGCAGTACTTC
CDR3: CASASSGQYYEQYF

V: TRBV20-1
J: TRBJ2-5
D: -
size: -
DNA: TGCAGCGCTAAGGTGCAAGAGACCCAGTACTTC
CDR3: CSAKVQETQYF

V: TRBV4-3
J: TRBJ1-2
D: -
size: -
DNA: TGCGCCAGCAGCCGAGACAGAAACTATGGCTACACCTTC
CDR3: CASSRDRNYGYTF

V: TRBV11-2
J: TRBJ2-7
D: -
size: -
DNA: TGTGCCAGCAGCCAGAGTCGCCCGGAGAGCTACGAGCAGTACTTC
CDR3: CASSQSRPESYEQYF

V: TRBV10-3
J: TRBJ2-1
D: -
size: few
DNA: TGTGCCATCAGTGAGTCTGATACCCAGGCCAATGAGCAGTTCTTC
CDR3: CAISESDTQANEQFF

V: TRBV15
J: TRBJ1-2
D: -
size: -
DNA: TGTGCCACCAGCAGAGATCGAGGGACCTATGGCTACACCTTC
CDR3: CATSRDRGTYGYTF

V: TRBV5-1
J: TRBJ2-1
D: TRBD2
size: once
DNA: TGCGCCAGCAGCTTGTACCTGGGACTAGCGGGAATCAATGAGCAGTTCTTC
CDR3: CASSLYLGLAGINEQFF

V: TRBV5-8
J: TRBJ2-5
D: TRBD2
size: once
DNA: TGTGCCAGCAGCTTGGTACTAGCGGAGACCCAGTACTTC
CDR3: CASSLVLAETQYF

V: TRBV2
J: TRBJ2-4
D: -
size: -
DNA: TGTGCCAGCGGAGTAATAGCCAAAAACATTCAGTACTTC
CDR3: CASGVIAKNIQYF

V: TRBV5-4
J: TRBJ2-2
D: -
size: -
DNA: TGTGCCAGCAGCCCGGCGTGGGGCGCTGGCGGGGAGCTGTTTTTT
CDR3: CASSPAWGAGGELFF

V: TRBV18
J: TRBJ2-7
D: TRBD2
size: few
DNA: TGTGCCAGCTCACCCGGGACTAGCGGCAACGAGCAGTACTTC
CDR3: CASSPGTSGNEQYF

V: TRBV5-4
J: TRBJ2-1
D: -
size: few
DNA: TGTGCCAGCAGCTTGGACACGAACTCCTACAATGAGCAGTTCTTC
CDR3: CASSLDTNSYNEQFF

V: TRBV19
J: TRBJ1-1
D: TRBD1
size: few
DNA: TGTGCCAGTAGTATAAGGGACAGAATGAACACTGAAGCTTTCTTT
CDR3: CASSIRDRMNTEAFF

V: TRBV25-1
J: TRBJ2-3
D: -
size: few
DNA: TGTGCCAGCAGTCTTTGGGGCAGCACAGATACGCAGTATTTT
CDR3: CASSLWGSTDTQYF

V: TRBV5-1
J: TRBJ1-1
D: -
size: few
DNA: TGCGCCAGCAGCAGCAGACAGGAGAACACTGAAGCTTTCTTT
CDR3: CASSSRQENTEAFF

V: TRBV7-8
J: TRBJ2-5
D: -
size: few
DNA: TGTGCCAGCAGCTTCGCCGGGCTAGAGACCCAGTACTTC
CDR3: CASSFAGLETQYF

V: TRBV11-2
J: TRBJ1-2
D: TRBD1
size: few
DNA: TGTGCCAGCAGCTTAGCCCCAGGGGGCTTTGGCTACACCTTC
CDR3: CASSLAPGGFGYTF

V: TRBV6-6
J: TRBJ1-1
D: -
size: -
DNA: TGTGCCAGCAGTTACTTTAATGAAGCTTTCTTT
CDR3: CASSYFNEAFF

V: TRBV7-2
J: TRBJ2-7
D: -
size: -
DNA: TGTGCCAGCGGCTTTGACAGGCATTCCTACGAGCAGTACTTC
CDR3: CASGFDRHSYEQYF

V: TRBV18
J: TRBJ1-1
D: TRBD1
size: -
DNA: TGTGCCAGCTCACCGGGACAGGGGTCGAACACTGAAGCTTTCTTT
CDR3: CASSPGQGSNTEAFF

V: TRBV9
J: TRBJ2-1
D: -
size: -
DNA: TGTGCCAGCAGCAAGGTTGACAATGAGCAGTTCTTC
CDR3: CASSKVDNEQFF

V: TRBV7-2
J: TRBJ2-5
D: TRBD2
size: -
DNA: TGTGCCAGCAGCAGCTCCCGCGGGCGGGAGGTTACGTACTTC
CDR3: CASSSSRGREVTYF

V: TRBV28
J: TRBJ2-2
D: -
size: -
DNA: TGTGCCAGCAGTTTTGATACGGCGGGGGAGCTGTTTTTT
CDR3: CASSFDTAGELFF

V: TRBV9
J: TRBJ2-3
D: -
size: few
DNA: TGTGCCAGCAGCCCCGGGATTGTCGACACAGATACGCAGTATTTT
CDR3: CASSPGIVDTDTQYF

V: TRBV18
J: TRBJ1-1
D: -
size: -
DNA: TGTGCCAGCTCACGTGAGGGGGGTGAAGCTTTCTTT
CDR3: CASSREGGEAFF

V: TRBV2
J: TRBJ1-4
D: -
size: few
DNA: TGTGCCAGCAGTGCGGGGGCGACGTATGAAAAACTGTTTTTT
CDR3: CASSAGATYEKLFF

V: TRBV10-3
J: TRBJ2-5
D: -
size: few
DNA: TGTGCCATCAGTGAGTCGCAGTCCGGGTCGGAGACCCAGTACTTC
CDR3: CAISESQSGSETQYF

V: TRBV7-9
J: TRBJ2-1
D: TRBD2
size: -
DNA: TGTGCCAGCAGCCCGAGGGGGCTAGCGGGGTACAATGAGCAGTTCTTC
CDR3: CASSPRGLAGYNEQFF

V: TRBV2
J: TRBJ2-1
D: TRBD1
size: -
DNA: TGTGCCAGCAGCCGGGGACAGGGCGGGTTCTTC
CDR3: CASSRGQGGFF

V: TRBV18
J: TRBJ1-4
D: -
size: once
DNA: TGTGCCAGCTCACCACGGTCGGCAGCAACTAATGAAAAACTGTTTTTT
CDR3: CASSPRSAATNEKLFF

V: TRBV25-1
J: TRBJ1-4
D: -
size: -
DNA: TGTGCCAGCAGTGAATGGGGAACAGGTCCAACTAATGAAAAACTGTTTTTT
CDR3: CASSEWGTGPTNEKLFF

V: TRBV5-6
J: TRBJ2-3
D: TRBD2
size: -
DNA: TGTGCCAGCAGCTTGACATTAGCGGGAGGCACAGATACGCAGTATTTT
CDR3: CASSLTLAGGTDTQYF

V: TRBV18
J: TRBJ2-7
D: -
size: -
DNA: TGTGCCAGCTCACCAAGAAACCCAGGGGTCTACGAGCAGTACTTC
CDR3: CASSPRNPGVYEQYF

V: TRBV5-1
J: TRBJ2-1
D: TRBD2
size: few
DNA: TGCGCCAGCAGCGTGAAACCCACTAGCGGGAGGGACAATGAGCAGTTCTTC
CDR3: CASSVKPTSGRDNEQFF

V: TRBV7-8
J: TRBJ2-2
D: TRBD1
size: few
DNA: TGTGCCAGCAGCCCGGACAGGGTTAACACCGGGGAGCTGTTTTTT
CDR3: CASSPDRVNTGELFF

V: TRBV2
J: TRBJ2-7
D: TRBD2
size: -
DNA: TGTGCCAGGAGGACTAGCGGAACCTACGAGCAGTACTTC
CDR3: CARRTSGTYEQYF

V: TRBV6-5
J: TRBJ2-7
D: -
size: -
DNA: TGTGCCAGCAGCCAACAGCCGGGAAAGGCCTACGAGCAGTACTTC
CDR3: CASSQQPGKAYEQYF

V: TRBV9
J: TRBJ2-1
D: TRBD2
size: -
DNA: TGTGCCAGCAGCGTAACGACTAGCGGTGAAAACAATGAGCAGTTCTTC
CDR3: CASSVTTSGENNEQFF

V: TRBV7-2
J: TRBJ2-7
D: TRBD1
size: few
DNA: TGTGCCAGCAGCTCCGGGACAGGGCCCTGGGAGCAGTACTTC
CDR3: CASSSGTGPWEQYF

V: TRBV5-6
J: TRBJ2-7
D: TRBD1
size: -
DNA: TGTGCCAGCAGCGATGTCCGTCGCGGACAGGGATACGAGCAGTACTTC
CDR3: CASSDVRRGQGYEQYF

V: TRBV18
J: TRBJ2-1
D: -
size: few
DNA: TGTGCCAGCTCATTCACCAATGAGCAGTTCTTC
CDR3: CASSFTNEQFF

V: TRBV29-1
J: TRBJ2-7
D: -
size: -
DNA: TGCAGCGTTGGTCTACTAGCGGGACAGGGGAAGCAGTACTTC
CDR3: CSVGLLAGQGKQYF

V: TRBV28
J: TRBJ2-2
D: -
size: -
DNA: TGTGCCAGCAGTTTGCCGGGGGAGCTGTTTTTT
CDR3: CASSLPGELFF

V: TRBV2
J: TRBJ2-1
D: TRBD2
size: -
DNA: TGTGCCAGCAGGCCGACTAGCGGGAGGTCTGAGCAGTTCTTC
CDR3: CASRPTSGRSEQFF

V: TRBV19
J: TRBJ2-5
D: -
size: -
DNA: TGTGCCAGTAGAAGGGGACAAGGGGTCCGAGAGACCCAGTACTTC
CDR3: CASRRGQGVRETQYF

V: TRBV2
J: TRBJ2-1
D: -
size: few
DNA: TGTGCCAGCAAGGGGGAGGTGGTTTACAATGAGCAGTTCTTC
CDR3: CASKGEVVYNEQFF

V: TRBV15
J: TRBJ2-2
D: -
size: few
DNA: TGTGCCACCAACCCCGGGGCAGTAAGGGAAGGGGAGCTGTTTTTT
CDR3: CATNPGAVREGELFF

V: TRBV29-1
J: TRBJ2-1
D: -
size: -
DNA: TGCAGCGTTACCGGGACAGGGGCGCGGGAGGGCCCCAATGAGCAGTTCTTC
CDR3: CSVTGTGAREGPNEQFF

V: TRBV7-8
J: TRBJ2-5
D: -
size: -
DNA: TGTGCCAGCAGCCGCCGAGGGGAGACCCAGTACTTC
CDR3: CASSRRGETQYF